The source of this TCR beta chain is a study of blood T cell repertoires in COVID-19. Study as a whole: The United States, Italy and Spain were the sources of the acute and convalescent COVID-19 samples. T cells, B-cell-depleted T cells, or PBMCs supplied cDNA or gDNA.

This clone turned up a few times. Per germline, CDR1 GTSNPN and CDR2 SVGIG (reference sequence). Trimming stripped 2 bases from V and 6 bases from J, with 10 bases between. The CDR3 sequence is 12 residues long. Authors' data handling: Reference gene primer amplification gave estimated nucleated cell counts. Produced via immunoSEQ multiplex PCR; TCRdb's table is partial and in-frame only. The V and J calls and clone size come from that table; D and trimming were worked out from the DNA. The sample includes fewer than 400,000 clones, just over 85% seen only once; the top ten take 3.5% to 5%. The participants were between roughly 18 and 100 years old and came from under 25 US areas.

V gene TRBV30 combines with J gene TRBJ1-1; no reliable D call. Sequencing was carried out using PBMCs or T cells enriched from blood (not recorded which). This TCR derives from a man aged 25-45 years who had recovered from COVID-19. CDR3 amino acids: CAWSPPPAEAFF. The CDR3 nucleotides read TGTGCCTGGAGTCCTCCTCCAGCTGAAGCTTTCTTT.